The rows below give T cell receptor beta chains drawn from one sample of a study of blood T cell repertoires in COVID-19. Measured with immunoSEQ multiplex PCR; TCRdb has only the in-frame clones, and not every one. The table includes 200,000 to 250,000 clones, under 90% detected once. Sequencing was performed on peripheral blood. Receptors originate from a woman of 80 years or more with COVID-19, enrolled during active disease. The CDR3 runs from the conserved cysteine through the conserved F or W.

V: TRBV19; J: TRBJ2-2; CDR3: CASSMGGLWGAGELFF
V: TRBV19; J: TRBJ1-5; CDR3: CASTSQSGGRQPQHF
V: TRBV12-3/TRBV12-4; J: TRBJ1-5; CDR3: CASSSQGNQPQHF
V: TRBV4-2; J: TRBJ1-2; CDR3: CASRLGTGTPNYGYTF
V: TRBV3-1/TRBV3-2; J: TRBJ2-3; CDR3: CASSHRGLAAQDTQYF
V: TRBV6-5; J: TRBJ1-1; CDR3: CASSRGNTGTEAFF
V: TRBV2; J: TRBJ2-5; CDR3: CASSERGWGGRQETQYF
V: TRBV3-1/TRBV3-2; J: TRBJ1-2; CDR3: CASSRQNYGYTF
V: TRBV3-1/TRBV3-2; J: TRBJ1-6; CDR3: CASSRGGVNSPLHF
V: TRBV30; J: TRBJ1-5; CDR3: CAWSGGQGEQPQHF
V: TRBV11-2; J: TRBJ2-3; CDR3: CASSLSGQFTDTQYF
V: TRBV7-2; J: TRBJ1-3; CDR3: CASSSQSGNTIYF
V: TRBV3-1/TRBV3-2; J: TRBJ1-1; CDR3: CASSLGVTNTEAFF
V: TRBV5-1; J: TRBJ1-1; CDR3: CASRVGQMNTEAFF
V: TRBV5-1; J: TRBJ1-2; CDR3: CASRGTEAGYTF
V: TRBV5-1; J: TRBJ2-4; CDR3: CASSTGLAQNIQYF